A selection of T cell receptor beta chains follows, all from one sample in a study of T cells in Graves' hyperthyroidism and ophthalmopathy. TCRdb passed the multiplex PCR reads through MiXCR, listing each CDR3 protein once. This table has some 490,000 distinct CDR3 sequences, about 20% appearing once. The sequenced material came from blood. These receptors all stem from a woman aged 70-85 years with Graves' ophthalmopathy. Both conserved end residues are part of each CDR3. The D gene is left open where the match is weak. Not all rows give a size; the values are once, few, many and, for expanded clones, a class.

clone_size d_call j_call v_call cdr3_nt cdr3_aa
- TRBD1 TRBJ1-6 TRBV18 TGTGCCAGCTCATCCTGGACAGGGGTCAATTCACCCCTCCACTTT CASSSWTGVNSPLHF
- - TRBJ1-2 TRBV7-9 TGTGCCAGCAGCTTTACAGAAACTAACTATGGCTACACCTTC CASSFTETNYGYTF
- - TRBJ1-4 TRBV11-2 TGTGCCAGCAGCGGCAGGGGATTTGGCAATGAAAAACTGTTTTTT CASSGRGFGNEKLFF
few - TRBJ2-7 TRBV6-2/TRBV6-3 TGTGCCAGCAGTTACCCGGCGGGTAGCGGAGCCCCCTACGAGCAGTACTTC CASSYPAGSGAPYEQYF
many TRBD1 TRBJ1-5 TRBV6-1 TGTGCCAGCAGAAGCCCGGCACAGGGGAATCAGCCCCAGCATTTT CASRSPAQGNQPQHF
- TRBD1 TRBJ2-5 TRBV7-9 TGTGCCAGCAGCTTAGACAGGGGGCACGAGACCCAGTACTTC CASSLDRGHETQYF
- - TRBJ1-4 TRBV4-3 TGCGCCAGCAGCCAAGGGAGGGCCATAGCTAATGAAAAACTGTTTTTT CASSQGRAIANEKLFF
- - TRBJ1-3 TRBV24-1 TGTGCCACCAGTGATAATGGAAACACCATATATTTT CATSDNGNTIYF
- TRBD1 TRBJ2-5 TRBV11-1 TGTGCCAGCAGCCTCCCCCCGGGACAGGGGACGGAGACCCAGTACTTC CASSLPPGQGTETQYF
many TRBD2 TRBJ2-1 TRBV2 TGTGCCAGCAGTGGAAATAGCGGGAAAAACTACAATGAGCAGTTCTTC CASSGNSGKNYNEQFF
few - TRBJ1-5 TRBV7-8 TGTGCCAGCAGCTTATTTACCGATGGGGGAGGCAATCAGCCCCAGCATTTT CASSLFTDGGGNQPQHF
few - TRBJ2-1 TRBV7-9 TGTGCCAGCAGCTTAACAGGGTCAGTCCCACAGGGTTGGCAGTTCTTC CASSLTGSVPQGWQFF
many - TRBJ2-1 TRBV5-1 TGCGCCAGCAGCTTGGGGGCCAACAATGAGCAGTTCTTC CASSLGANNEQFF
- TRBD1 TRBJ2-7 TRBV7-9 TGTGCCAGCAGCTTATTAGGACAGGACTACGAGCAGTACTTC CASSLLGQDYEQYF
few TRBD1 TRBJ1-6 TRBV5-1 TGCGCCAGCAGCCTCCAGCCGACAGGGAGATCACCCCTCCACTTT CASSLQPTGRSPLHF
- - TRBJ2-1 TRBV9 TGTGCCAGCAGCACCCAAGGGGGTAGCTCCTACAATGAGCAGTTCTTC CASSTQGGSSYNEQFF
few TRBD1 TRBJ2-2 TRBV2 TGTGCCGGGACAGGGGACACCGGGGAGCTGTTTTTT CAGTGDTGELFF
many - TRBJ1-5 TRBV28 TGTGCCAGCAGAAGAGGACACCGTTATAGCAATCAGCCCCAGCATTTT CASRRGHRYSNQPQHF
few - TRBJ2-7 TRBV10-3 TGTGCCATCAGTGTTTTGGGCGAGCAGTACTTC CAISVLGEQYF
- - TRBJ2-4 TRBV10-3 TGTGCCATCAGCGACAGTGTACTAGCCAAAAACATTCAGTACTTC CAISDSVLAKNIQYF
many - TRBJ2-5 TRBV20-1 TGCAGTGCTGAAATACAATACCAAGAGACCCAGTACTTC CSAEIQYQETQYF
many - TRBJ1-5 TRBV6-2/TRBV6-3 TGTGCCAGCAGTTACTTGGGGACCAATCAGCCCCAGCATTTT CASSYLGTNQPQHF
- TRBD2 TRBJ2-1 TRBV7-3 TGTGCCAGCAGCTCTGGGCCGGGAGGTGAGCAGTTCTTC CASSSGPGGEQFF
- TRBD2 TRBJ2-1 TRBV7-3 TGTGCCAGCAGCTTAGGGGGCGGGAGGACCTCCTACAATGAGCAGTTCTTC CASSLGGGRTSYNEQFF
- TRBD2 TRBJ2-7 TRBV6-2/TRBV6-3 TGTGCCAGCAGACCCCAATGGGGTTTCGCGGAGCGGGAGTGGCACGAGCAGTACTTC CASRPQWGFAEREWHEQYF
many - TRBJ2-7 TRBV28 TGTGCCAGCAGTTTATGGGGGGGACTTACGTACGAGCAGTACTTC CASSLWGGLTYEQYF
many TRBD2 TRBJ2-7 TRBV6-6 TGTGCCAGCAGTTACGGGACTAGCGGCTCCTACGAGCAGTACTTC CASSYGTSGSYEQYF
- - TRBJ2-5 TRBV20-1 TGCAGTGCTAGAGATCAAAAGGGTTACTTAGAGACCCAGTACTTC CSARDQKGYLETQYF
many TRBD2 TRBJ2-7 TRBV20-1 TGCAGTGCAACGGGACTAGCGGGCACGAGCTCCTACGAGCAGTACTTC CSATGLAGTSSYEQYF
many - TRBJ1-1 TRBV30 TGTGCCTGGAAAGGTGGAGTGAGGGGCACTGAAGCTTTCTTT CAWKGGVRGTEAFF
few - TRBJ2-1 TRBV9 TGTGCCAGCAGCGTACCCGAAGCCCGGCAGTTCTTC CASSVPEARQFF
many TRBD1 TRBJ1-3 TRBV28 TGTGCCAGCAACGAATGGACAGGGACCTCCGGAAACACCATATATTTT CASNEWTGTSGNTIYF
- TRBD1 TRBJ1-5 TRBV12-3/TRBV12-4 TGTGCCAGCAGTGTAGGACAGGGTGCCCAGCATTTT CASSVGQGAQHF
once TRBD1 TRBJ1-5 TRBV6-4 TGTGCCAGCAGTGACCCCGGGACAGGGCATCAGCCCCAGCATTTT CASSDPGTGHQPQHF
few - TRBJ1-1 TRBV7-9 TGCGCCAGCAGCCAAGATCGGAGATCCACTGAAGCTTTCTTT CASSQDRRSTEAFF
few - TRBJ2-7 TRBV6-6 TGTGCCAGCAGTTACGGGAAGAGGAGTTACGGCGAGCAGTACTTC CASSYGKRSYGEQYF
- - TRBJ2-6 TRBV25-1 TGTGCCAGCAGTCCGATAAACTCTGGGGCCAACGTCCTGACTTTC CASSPINSGANVLTF
few - TRBJ2-3 TRBV14 TGTGCCAGCAGCCGAGACCAAACCCCCACAGATACGCAGTATTTT CASSRDQTPTDTQYF
few TRBD2 TRBJ2-1 TRBV5-1 TGCGCCAGCAGCTTGGCCTCTAGCGGGAGCTCCTACAATGAGCAGTTCTTC CASSLASSGSSYNEQFF
- TRBD1 TRBJ1-1 TRBV27 TGTGCCAGCACCCCTGGGACAGGGAACACTGAAGCTTTCTTT CASTPGTGNTEAFF
- - TRBJ2-7 TRBV7-2 TGTGCCAGCAGCCCCCTCCGGGTCGGGAACGAGCAGTACTTC CASSPLRVGNEQYF
many - TRBJ2-7 TRBV7-9 TGTGCCAGCAGCTTATCGTTTGGGCTAGGAGATTCCTACGAGCAGTACTTC CASSLSFGLGDSYEQYF
- - TRBJ2-3 TRBV9 TGTGCCAGCAGCGTAGATGCGACGACCCGCACAGATACGCAGTATTTT CASSVDATTRTDTQYF
once - TRBJ2-7 TRBV27 TGTGCCAGCAGTTGGGGGGGGCGGAACTTAAAGGAGCAGTACTTC CASSWGGRNLKEQYF
- - TRBJ1-5 TRBV6-2/TRBV6-3 TGTGCCAGCAGTTACGTCCCCGGGTCACGAAGATACACCACAAATCAGCCCCAGCATTTT CASSYVPGSRRYTTNQPQHF
few TRBD2 TRBJ2-3 TRBV3-1 TGTGCCAGCAGCCATCGGACTAGCGGGAATGCAGATACGCAGTATTTT CASSHRTSGNADTQYF
- - TRBJ2-3 TRBV9 TGTGCCAGCAGCGCAGGGACCTATAGCACAGATACGCAGTATTTT CASSAGTYSTDTQYF
many TRBD1 TRBJ2-7 TRBV12-3/TRBV12-4 TGTGCCAGCAGCCCCTATAGTCAGGGGGCCTACGAGCAGTACTTC CASSPYSQGAYEQYF
- TRBD1 TRBJ1-1 TRBV7-9 TGTGCCAGCAGCCCGAGTCGAATAGAGGGACAGAGAAACACTGAAGCTTTCTTT CASSPSRIEGQRNTEAFF
- - TRBJ1-5 TRBV19 TGTGCCAGTAGTATAGAAGAGGGGATATATAGCAATCAGCCCCAGCATTTT CASSIEEGIYSNQPQHF
many - TRBJ2-2 TRBV10-3 TGTGCCATCAGTGAGGGAGGCGGGTCGGACACCGGGGAGCTGTTTTTT CAISEGGGSDTGELFF
few TRBD2 TRBJ2-2 TRBV3-1 TGTGCCAGCAGCCAACGCGGGACTAGCGGGAACACCGGGGAGCTGTTTTTT CASSQRGTSGNTGELFF
many - TRBJ2-7 TRBV28 TGTGCCAGCAGTTTAATCCCTGGCAGCACTTACGAGCAGTACTTC CASSLIPGSTYEQYF
- - TRBJ1-5 TRBV30 TGTGCCTGGAGTGTTGGAGTTAGCAATCAGCCCCAGCATTTT CAWSVGVSNQPQHF